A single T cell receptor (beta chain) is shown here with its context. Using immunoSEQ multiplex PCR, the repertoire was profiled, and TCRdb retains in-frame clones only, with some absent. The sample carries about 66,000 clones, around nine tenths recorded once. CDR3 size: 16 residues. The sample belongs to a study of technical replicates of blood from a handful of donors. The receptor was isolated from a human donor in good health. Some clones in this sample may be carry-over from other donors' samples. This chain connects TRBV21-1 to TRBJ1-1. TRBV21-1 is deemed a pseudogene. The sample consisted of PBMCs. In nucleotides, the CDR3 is TGTGCCAGCAGCAAAGAGAGGCCTAGGTCGAACACTGAAGCTTTCTTT. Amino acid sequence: CASSKERPRSNTEAFF.